This is a list of T cell receptor beta chains from one sample in a study of regulatory T cells in long-lasting Graves disease. TCRdb reprocessed the multiplex PCR reads with MiXCR, giving one entry per CDR3 protein. Seen here are roughly 350,000 distinct CDR3 sequences, roughly 15% observed once, and the top ten hold over 20%. The same sample was also used in a study of T cells in Graves' hyperthyroidism and ophthalmopathy.

This material consisted of peripheral blood mononuclear cells (PBMCs), taken at new diagnosis, from a patient treated with antithyroid drugs. The source of these receptors is a young woman with Graves disease. Both conserved end residues are part of each CDR3. The order of the fields is D gene, CDR3 length, V gene, clone size, CDR3 protein. A D gene is named only where the DNA matches it firmly. Some rows have no size entry. The others give once, few or many, or a class for an expanded clone.

>TRBD2|15|TRBV29-1|few
CSVRAGGTHYNEQFF
>TRBD2|17|TRBV19|many
CASSNPDGGGRGNEQFF
>-|14|TRBV5-1|many
CASSLGLWNTEAFF
>-|13|TRBV6-1|many
CASLMDLSYEQYF
>-|16|TRBV6-1|many
CASSEGSRGAQDTQYF
>-|13|TRBV24-1|-
CASSDSPEGEQFF
>TRBD1|13|TRBV6-1|many
CASTPGQFYEQYF
>-|14|TRBV5-1|many
CASSLGMTSYEQYF
>TRBD1|16|TRBV6-2/TRBV6-3|-
CASSKQGALNTGELFF
>TRBD1|14|TRBV28|many
CASSLTGGIYEQYF
>-|16|TRBV5-1|many
CASSLNPGSETYEQYF
>-|13|TRBV5-1|few
CASSLGTPDTQYF
>TRBD1|16|TRBV4-1|-
CASSSGGRGLQDTQYF
>TRBD2|14|TRBV2|many
CASGRGGVGNEQFF
>-|14|TRBV12-3/TRBV12-4|many
CASSLGGIENEQFF
>-|16|TRBV4-1|few
CASSQEGTARSVGYTF
>TRBD1|14|TRBV27|many
CASSSGTGMDGYTF
>-|17|TRBV6-1|many
CASSEASAGNAYSPLHF
>TRBD1|15|TRBV30|few
CAWEEQGVNTGELFF
>-|13|TRBV5-1|-
CASRSQSGTEAFF
>TRBD2|16|TRBV18|many
CASSPPGLAGVDEQFF
>-|15|TRBV5-1|-
CASSLYTGGNQPQHF
>-|15|TRBV10-3|many
CAISESTSGANVLTF
>-|16|TRBV4-1|once
CASSQDNTNSNQPQHF
>-|13|TRBV2|many
CASSGGQANVLTF
>-|15|TRBV5-1|many
CASSLAAGSNEKLFF
>-|17|TRBV4-1|-
CASGQDSISGNTGELFF
>TRBD2|17|TRBV11-2|-
CASSFTLAGAATDTQYF
>-|13|TRBV10-2|many
CASSPGPAETQYF
>TRBD2|16|TRBV19|few
CASRSSGRQNTGELFF
>TRBD2|19|TRBV3-1|many
CASSQAASLTSAASYEQYF
>-|15|TRBV30|few
CAWNELGVSGNTIYF
>-|15|TRBV6-2/TRBV6-3|many
CASSELWGRGQPQHF
>-|14|TRBV20-1|-
CSATDASAGQPQHF
>-|14|TRBV20-1|-
CSAPPPQLNEKLFF
>-|13|TRBV18|many
CASSPLLNTEAFF
>-|12|TRBV7-9|-
CASSSAQEKLFF
>-|13|TRBV20-1|many
CSASTGEYTEAFF
>TRBD1|14|TRBV30|many
CAWRPTGWNTEAFF
>-|12|TRBV7-2|many
CASSLAGRPQHF
>-|16|TRBV6-1|-
CASSPLYRQSNQPQHF
>TRBD2|17|TRBV7-9|-
CASSNGLGAGGQETQYF
>TRBD2|15|TRBV2|many
CASDRLAGDEDTQYF
>TRBD1|15|TRBV2|many
CASSEGRTGIYEQYF
>-|15|TRBV30|many
CAWSVQGVKNSPLHF
>-|14|TRBV2|many
CASRGDSIDQPQHF
>-|16|TRBV2|many
CASSEPPGPLSYEQYF
>TRBD2|20|TRBV12-3/TRBV12-4|many
CVSSLTKGLAGGHVRYEQYF
>-|12|TRBV20-1|-
CSASGPYNEQFF
>-|14|TRBV2|-
CASCFTVNTGELFF
>-|15|TRBV2|many
CASSPDRTTNEKLFF
>TRBD1|13|TRBV6-2/TRBV6-3|many
CASIRDRGHEQYF
>TRBD1|21|TRBV5-1|-
CASDLRAEWTGIHRNDQPQHF